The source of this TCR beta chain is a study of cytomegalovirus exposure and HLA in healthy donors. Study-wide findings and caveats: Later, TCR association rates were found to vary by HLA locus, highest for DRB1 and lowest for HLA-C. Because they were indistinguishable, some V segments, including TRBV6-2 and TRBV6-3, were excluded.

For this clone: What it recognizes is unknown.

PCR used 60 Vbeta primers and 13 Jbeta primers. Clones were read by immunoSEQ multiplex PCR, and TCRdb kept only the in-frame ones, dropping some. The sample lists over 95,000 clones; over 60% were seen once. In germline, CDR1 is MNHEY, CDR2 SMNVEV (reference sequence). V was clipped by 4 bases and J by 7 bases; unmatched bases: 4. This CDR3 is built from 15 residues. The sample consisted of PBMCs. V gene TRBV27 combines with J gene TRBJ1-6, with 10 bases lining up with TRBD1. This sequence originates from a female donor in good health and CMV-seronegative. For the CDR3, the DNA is TGTGCCAGCAGTTGGGGACAGGGGCCAAATTCACCCCTCCACTTT. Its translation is CASSWGQGPNSPLHF.